The 6 T cell receptor beta chains below all came from one sample that was sequenced in a study of blood T cell repertoires in COVID-19. Assay used: immunoSEQ multiplex PCR; TCRdb lists only in-frame clones, some missing. Here the sample spans about 380,000 clones, approximately 81% being singletons. Sequencing was performed on peripheral blood. These receptors were obtained from a woman in her late teens or twenties with acute or convalescent COVID-19.

J is TRBJ1-1 and V is TRBV9, with TRBD1 matching over 9 bases. This CDR3 has 16 amino acids. The V gene's germline CDR1 is SGDLS and CDR2 YYNGEE. V trimming: 3 bases; J trimming: 7 bases; junction bases outside the gene matches: 13. DNA for the CDR3: TGTGCCAGCAGCGGACTGGGGGGACAGGGATTCGGTGAAGCTTTCTTT. Amino acids: CASSGLGGQGFGEAFF.

Details on this clone: Other nucleotide sequences from this sample produce the same CDR3. The chain carries TRBV2 and TRBJ1-5; weak D call: TRBD1 (6 bases). The ends were cut back, 2 bases at V and 4 bases at J, with 9 bases in the middle. CDR3 size: 14 residues. Germline V lookup: CDR1 SNHLY, CDR2 FYNNEI. The CDR3 loop is CASSERTENQPQHF. The CDR3, as DNA: TGTGCCAGCAGTGAACGGACAGAAAATCAGCCCCAGCATTTT.

This chain links TRBV24-1 with TRBJ2-2, with 10 bases identical to TRBD2. V was clipped by 10 bases and J by 7 bases; unmatched bases: 14. CDR3 length: 16 residues. The V gene's germline CDR1 is KGHDR and CDR2 SFDVKD. For the CDR3, the DNA is TGTGCCACAGCCCGACGAGCGGGAGGGCCATACGGGGAGCTGTTTTTT. Translation: CATARRAGGPYGELFF.

V gene TRBV6-6 combines with J gene TRBJ1-2; no clear D. Germline assignment: CDR1 MNHNY and CDR2 SVGAGI (reference sequence). This CDR3 contains 11 residues. V was trimmed by 6 bases and J by 6 bases, leaving 8 bases between them. CDR3 nucleotides: TGTGCCAGCAGAGCTCTAGATGGCTACACCTTC. Translating it yields CASRALDGYTF.

This clone showed up just once. This CDR3 is CASSQERTRRNQETQYF. Written as DNA, the CDR3 is TGTGCCAGCAGCCAAGAACGGACTAGGCGGAACCAAGAGACCCAGTACTTC. The rearrangement joins TRBV3-1 (or the pseudogene TRBV3-2) to TRBJ2-5; 7 bases line up with TRBD2. CDR1 and CDR2 from the germline V gene are LGHDT and YNNKEL (reference sequence). The CDR3 consists of 17 residues. V was pared by 0 bases and J by 0 bases, with 7 bases of the junction left unmatched.

For the CDR3, the DNA is TGTGCCAGCATCGACACAGGGGAGAACTATGGCTACACCTTC. Protein sequence: CASIDTGENYGYTF. The V call is TRBV7-9, the J call TRBJ1-2; 7 positions match TRBD1. The ends lost 7 bases at V and 2 bases at J; junction bases unmatched: 7. The length of the CDR3 is 14 residues. CDR1 is SEHNR and CDR2 is FQNEAQ in the germline V gene (reference sequence).